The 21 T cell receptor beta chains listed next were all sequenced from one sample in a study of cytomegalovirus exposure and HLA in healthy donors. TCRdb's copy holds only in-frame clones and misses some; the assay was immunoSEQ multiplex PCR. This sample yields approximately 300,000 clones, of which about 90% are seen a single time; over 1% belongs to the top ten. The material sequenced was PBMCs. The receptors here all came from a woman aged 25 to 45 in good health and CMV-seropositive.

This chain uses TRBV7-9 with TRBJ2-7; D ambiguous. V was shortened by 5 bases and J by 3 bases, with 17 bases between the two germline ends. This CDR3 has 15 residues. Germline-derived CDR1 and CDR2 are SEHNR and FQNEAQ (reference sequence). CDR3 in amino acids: CASSHPLALNYEQYF. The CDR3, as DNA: TGTGCCAGCAGCCACCCGTTGGCCTTGAACTACGAGCAGTACTTC.

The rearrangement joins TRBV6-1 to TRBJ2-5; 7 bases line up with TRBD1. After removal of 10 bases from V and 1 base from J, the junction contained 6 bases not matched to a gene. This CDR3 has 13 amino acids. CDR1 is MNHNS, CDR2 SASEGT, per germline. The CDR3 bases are TGTGCCACCAGGGACAGACTCCAAGAGACCCAGTACTTC. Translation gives CATRDRLQETQYF.

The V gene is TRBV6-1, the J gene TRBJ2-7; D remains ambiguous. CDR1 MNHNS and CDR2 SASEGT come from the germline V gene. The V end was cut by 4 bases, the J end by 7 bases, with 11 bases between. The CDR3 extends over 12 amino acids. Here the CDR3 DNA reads TGTGCCAGCAGTGTAAGCGCCGATGAGCAGTACTTC. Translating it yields CASSVSADEQYF.

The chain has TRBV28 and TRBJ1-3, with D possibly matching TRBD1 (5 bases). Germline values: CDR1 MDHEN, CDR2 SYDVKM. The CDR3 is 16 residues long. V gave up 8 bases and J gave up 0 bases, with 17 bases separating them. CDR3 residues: CASQFRTRVSGNTIYF. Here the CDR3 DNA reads TGTGCCAGCCAGTTCCGCACCAGGGTCTCTGGAAACACCATATATTTT.

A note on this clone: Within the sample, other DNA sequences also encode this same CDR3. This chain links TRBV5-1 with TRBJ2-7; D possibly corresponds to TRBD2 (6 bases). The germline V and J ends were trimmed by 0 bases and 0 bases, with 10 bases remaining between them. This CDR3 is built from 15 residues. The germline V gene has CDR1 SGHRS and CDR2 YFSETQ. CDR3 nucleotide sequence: TGCGCCAGCAGCTTGGGTGGGGGGAGCTCCTACGAGCAGTACTTC. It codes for CASSLGGGSSYEQYF.

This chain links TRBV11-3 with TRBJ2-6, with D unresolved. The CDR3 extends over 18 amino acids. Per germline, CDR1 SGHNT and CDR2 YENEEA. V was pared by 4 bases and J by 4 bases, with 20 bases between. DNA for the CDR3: TGTGCCAGCAGCTCCTCAGGCGTGGGTTACTCCGGGGCCAACGTCCTGACTTTC. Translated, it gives CASSSSGVGYSGANVLTF.

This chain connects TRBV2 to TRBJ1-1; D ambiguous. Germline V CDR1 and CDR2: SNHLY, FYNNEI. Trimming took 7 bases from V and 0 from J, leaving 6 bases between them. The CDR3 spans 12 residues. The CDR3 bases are TGTGCCAGCACTACTTTGAACACTGAAGCTTTCTTT. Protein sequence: CASTTLNTEAFF.

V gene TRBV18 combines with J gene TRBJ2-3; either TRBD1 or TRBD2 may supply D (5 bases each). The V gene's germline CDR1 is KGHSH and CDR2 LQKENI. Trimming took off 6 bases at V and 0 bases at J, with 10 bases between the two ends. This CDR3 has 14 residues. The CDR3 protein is CASSVGASTDTQYF. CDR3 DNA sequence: TGTGCCAGCTCGGTCGGGGCGAGCACAGATACGCAGTATTTT.

The CDR3, as DNA: TGTGCCAGAAGCGGGAAAACTGGACTCTACAATGAGCAGTTCTTC. This codes for CARSGKTGLYNEQFF. This chain uses TRBV5-3 with TRBJ2-1, with a weak D call TRBD2 (5 bases). TRBV5-3 qualifies as an ORF whose function is uncertain. This CDR3 is built from 15 residues. The ends were cut back, 4 bases at V and 3 bases at J, with 14 bases in the middle.

As DNA, the CDR3 is TGTGCCAGCAGCTTGGGGATAACCCAGGGGGCGCAGGAGACCCAGTACTTC. Amino acids: CASSLGITQGAQETQYF. The chain is built from TRBV5-6 and TRBJ2-5, with 8 bases lining up with TRBD1. This CDR3 spans 17 amino acids. CDR1 is SGHDT, CDR2 YYEEEE, per germline. V lost 0 bases and J lost 5; bases outside the gene matches: 12. The full variable domain, in which reference TRBV5-6 and TRBJ2-5 provide the parts outside the CDR3, is DAGVTQSPTHLIKTRGQQVTLRCSPKSGHDTVSWYQQALGQGPQFIFQYYEEEERQRGNFPDRFSGHQFPNYSSELNVNALLLGDSALYLCASSLGITQGAQETQYFGPGTRLLVL.

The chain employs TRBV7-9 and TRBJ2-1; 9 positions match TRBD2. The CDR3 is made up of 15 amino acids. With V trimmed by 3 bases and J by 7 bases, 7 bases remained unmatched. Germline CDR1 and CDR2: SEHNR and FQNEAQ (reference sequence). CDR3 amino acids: CASSFGGRVDNEQFF. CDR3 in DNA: TGTGCCAGCAGCTTCGGCGGGAGGGTAGATAATGAGCAGTTCTTC.

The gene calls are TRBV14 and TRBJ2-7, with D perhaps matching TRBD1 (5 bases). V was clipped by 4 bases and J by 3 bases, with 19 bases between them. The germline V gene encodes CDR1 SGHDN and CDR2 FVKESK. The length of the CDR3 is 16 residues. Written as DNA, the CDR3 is TGTGCCAGCAGCCCCCTAAGGGGTCGACAGATCTACGAGCAGTACTTC. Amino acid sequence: CASSPLRGRQIYEQYF.

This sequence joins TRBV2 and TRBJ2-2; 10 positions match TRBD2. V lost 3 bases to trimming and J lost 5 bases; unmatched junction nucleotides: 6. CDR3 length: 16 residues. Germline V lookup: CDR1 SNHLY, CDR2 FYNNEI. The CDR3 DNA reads TGTGCCAGCAGTGATGGCCTAGCGGGAGAAACCGGGGAGCTGTTTTTT. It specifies CASSDGLAGETGELFF.

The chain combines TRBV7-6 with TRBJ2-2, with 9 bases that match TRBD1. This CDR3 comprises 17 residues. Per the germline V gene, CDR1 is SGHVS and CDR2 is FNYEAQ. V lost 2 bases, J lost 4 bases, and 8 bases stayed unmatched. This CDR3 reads CASSLQPGTGITGELFF. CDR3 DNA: TGTGCCAGCAGCTTACAACCTGGGACAGGGATCACCGGGGAGCTGTTTTTT.

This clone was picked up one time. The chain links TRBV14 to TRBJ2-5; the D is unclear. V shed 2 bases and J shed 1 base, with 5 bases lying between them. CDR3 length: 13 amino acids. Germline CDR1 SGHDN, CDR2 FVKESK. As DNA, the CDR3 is TGTGCCAGCAGCCAACACATCCAAGAGACCCAGTACTTC. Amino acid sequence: CASSQHIQETQYF.

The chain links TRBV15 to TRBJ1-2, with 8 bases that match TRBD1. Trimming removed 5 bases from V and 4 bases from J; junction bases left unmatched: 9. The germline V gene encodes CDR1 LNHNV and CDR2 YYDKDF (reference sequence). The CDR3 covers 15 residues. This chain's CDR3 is CATSQTGAGGYGYTF. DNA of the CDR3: TGTGCCACCAGCCAGACAGGGGCCGGAGGCTATGGCTACACCTTC.

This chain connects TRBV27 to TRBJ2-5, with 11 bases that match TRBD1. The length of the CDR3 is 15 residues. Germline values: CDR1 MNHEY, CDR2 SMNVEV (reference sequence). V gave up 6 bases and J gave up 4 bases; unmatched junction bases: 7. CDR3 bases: TGTGCCAGCAGGACCGGGACAGGGGGGTCAGAGACCCAGTACTTC. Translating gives CASRTGTGGSETQYF.

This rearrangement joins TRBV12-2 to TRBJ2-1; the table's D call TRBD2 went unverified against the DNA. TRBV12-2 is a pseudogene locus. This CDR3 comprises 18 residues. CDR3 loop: CASRLATKGPRGDNEQFF. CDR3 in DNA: TGTGCAAGTCGCTTAGCCACTAAGGGCCCCCGCGGGGACAATGAGCAGTTCTTC.

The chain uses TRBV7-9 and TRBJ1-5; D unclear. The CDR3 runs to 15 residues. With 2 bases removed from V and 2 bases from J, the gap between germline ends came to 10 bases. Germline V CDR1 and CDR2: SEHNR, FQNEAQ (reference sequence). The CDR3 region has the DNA TGTGCCAGCAGCTTATACGGGGAAGGCAATCAGCCCCAGCATTTT. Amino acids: CASSLYGEGNQPQHF.

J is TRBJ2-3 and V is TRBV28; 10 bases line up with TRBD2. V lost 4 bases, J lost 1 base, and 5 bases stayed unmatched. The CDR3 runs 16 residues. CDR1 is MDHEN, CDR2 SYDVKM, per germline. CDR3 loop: CASSSSGSWGTDTQYF. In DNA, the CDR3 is TGTGCCAGCAGTTCTAGCGGGAGTTGGGGCACAGATACGCAGTATTTT. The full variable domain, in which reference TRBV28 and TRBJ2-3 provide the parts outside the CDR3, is DVKVTQSSRYLVKRTGEKVFLECVQDMDHENMFWYRQDPGLGLRLIYFSYDVKMKEKGDIPEGYSVSREKKERFSLILESASTNQTSMYLCASSSSGSWGTDTQYFGPGTRLTVL.

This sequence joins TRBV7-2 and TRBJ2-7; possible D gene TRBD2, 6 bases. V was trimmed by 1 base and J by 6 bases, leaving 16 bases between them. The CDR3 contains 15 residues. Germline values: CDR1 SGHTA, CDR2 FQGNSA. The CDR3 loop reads CASSLESGGLGEQYF. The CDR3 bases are TGTGCCAGCAGCTTAGAGAGTGGAGGGCTGGGCGAGCAGTACTTC.